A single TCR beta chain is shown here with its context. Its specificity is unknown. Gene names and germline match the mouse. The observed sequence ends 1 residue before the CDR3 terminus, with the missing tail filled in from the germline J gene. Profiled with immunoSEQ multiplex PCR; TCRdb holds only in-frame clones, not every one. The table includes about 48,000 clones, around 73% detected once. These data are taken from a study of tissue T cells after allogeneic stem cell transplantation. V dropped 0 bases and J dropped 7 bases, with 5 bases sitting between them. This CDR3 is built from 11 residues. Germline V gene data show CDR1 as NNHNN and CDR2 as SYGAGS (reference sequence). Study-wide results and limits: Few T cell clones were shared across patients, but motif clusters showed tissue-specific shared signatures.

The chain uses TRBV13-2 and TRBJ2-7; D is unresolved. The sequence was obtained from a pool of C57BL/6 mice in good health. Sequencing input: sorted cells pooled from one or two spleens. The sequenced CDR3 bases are TGTGCCAGCGGTGATGCGGAGGAACAGTAC. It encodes CASGDAEEQY. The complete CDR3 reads CASGDAEEQYF.